The sequence of this T cell receptor beta chain was determined in a study of CD8 T cells in ankylosing spondylitis. Study results and limitations: Certain motif variants had earlier appeared in reactive arthritis synovial fluid and blood. Seemingly distinctive of ankylosing spondylitis blood was a TCR beta motif formed by eight highly homologous variants.

TCRdb re-analysed the 5' RACE reads in MiXCR, keeping a single row per CDR3 protein. Among more than 600,000 distinct CDR3 sequences listed, under 20% were seen once. A remark on this clonotype: Its antigen is unknown.

V gave up 0 bases and J gave up 4 bases; unmatched junction bases: 10. This CDR3 is 18 amino acids long. CDR1 LGHDT and CDR2 YNNKEL come from the germline V gene (reference sequence). The receptor was derived from a male donor with ankylosing spondylitis. The rearrangement joins TRBV3-1 to TRBJ2-3; 10 bases are shared with TRBD1. The sample taken for sequencing was blood, either unsorted or a sorted T cell fraction (not recorded which). CDR3 sequence reads: CASSQDPLGQGIADTQYF. The CDR3 bases are TGTGCCAGCAGCCAAGATCCATTGGGACAGGGGATCGCAGATACGCAGTATTTT.